This T cell receptor (beta chain) stems from a study of cytomegalovirus exposure and HLA in healthy donors. Study information: From some 180 million T cells, an earlier analysis saw 90 million to 130 million unique TCR beta sequences.

It was with 60 Vbeta and 13 Jbeta primers that the PCR ran. The table came from immunoSEQ multiplex PCR; TCRdb's copy has only in-frame clones and leaves some out. The data contain 100,000 to 150,000 clones, more than 65% of them singletons. V gave up 3 bases and J gave up 5 bases; unmatched junction bases: 12. This CDR3 has 17 amino acids. Germline CDR1 SEHNR, CDR2 FQNEAQ (reference sequence). Study findings and constraints: Indistinguishable V segments such as TRBV6-2 and TRBV6-3 were excluded. Association with HLA alleles at 0.05 false discovery rate was found for 15,000 to 20,000 TCR beta sequences in a later analysis. The presence/absence work took it that sequencing depth was about the same across donors.

As for this clone: No antigen is known for it.

The material sequenced was PBMCs. The gene calls are TRBV7-9 and TRBJ2-5; 10 bases align to TRBD2. This receptor was obtained from a woman between 40 and 55 years old in good health and CMV-seropositive. The CDR3 bases are TGTGCCAGCAGCTTTATTACCCTAGCGGGGGCACTGGAGACCCAGTACTTC. Translating it yields CASSFITLAGALETQYF.